This paragraph covers one TCR beta chain sequence. As yet, its antigen is unknown. This sample was included in a study of shared clonotypes between healthy human individuals. Study results and limitations: The authors sampled blood alone, and tissue repertoires likely differ.

Original handling: Owing to the provision of junction-only sequences devoid of quality scores by immunoSEQ, filtering differed. The assay was immunoSEQ multiplex PCR, and TCRdb's table has in-frame clones only and misses some. The V and J calls and the clone size are those of that table, but D and trimming were determined from the DNA. The data contain millions of clones, about 95% of them seen just once; the ten biggest clones take up 1.1%. This CDR3 spans 13 amino acids. Germline CDR1 is SGHRS and CDR2 is YFSETQ. V was shortened by 4 bases and J by 2 bases, with 10 bases between the two germline ends. Positive CCR7 selection of CD45RO-negative cells yielded the naive CD8 cells, and terminally differentiated effector memory CD45RA+ cells were excluded. Healthy and HIV-negative, the adult donors had no recent acute infections or vaccinations.

This TCR was sampled from a young man in good health. Material: naive CD8+ T cells sorted from blood. This chain links TRBV5-1 with TRBJ2-7; a weak D match, TRBD2 (5 bases). The CDR3 sequence: CASSPLAAYEQYF. Written as DNA, the CDR3 is TGCGCCAGCAGCCCCCTAGCTGCCTACGAGCAGTACTTC.